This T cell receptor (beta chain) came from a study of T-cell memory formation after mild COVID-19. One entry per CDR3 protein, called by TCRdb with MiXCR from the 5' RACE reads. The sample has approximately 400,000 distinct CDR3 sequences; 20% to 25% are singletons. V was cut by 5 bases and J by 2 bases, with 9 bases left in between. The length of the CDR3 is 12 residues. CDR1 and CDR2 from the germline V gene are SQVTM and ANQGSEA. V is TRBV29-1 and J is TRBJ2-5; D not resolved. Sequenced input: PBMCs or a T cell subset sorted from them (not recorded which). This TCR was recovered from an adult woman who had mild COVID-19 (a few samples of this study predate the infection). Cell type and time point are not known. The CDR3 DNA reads TGCAGCGTTTCCGGGTATCAAGAGACCCAGTACTTC. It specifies CSVSGYQETQYF.